This TCR beta chain was recovered during a study of T cell responses to AZD1222 COVID-19 vaccine. Regarding the study as a whole: Spike-specific TCRs gained breadth and depth after people received two AZD1222 doses.

This table comes from immunoSEQ multiplex PCR, and its TCRdb copy is limited to in-frame clones, with some not included. Altogether around 170,000 clones are present, around 90% being singletons, with the ten largest covering roughly 0.99%. Turning to this clone: Its target is not known.

The germline V gene encodes CDR1 MDHEN and CDR2 SYDVKM. V shed 6 bases and J shed 4 bases, with 9 bases lying between them. The CDR3 runs 12 residues. The V and J genes are TRBV28 and TRBJ1-2; D is uncertain. The clonotype was recovered from an adult in good health. Sequenced material: peripheral blood, taken on day 0 of AZD1222 vaccination. The chain's CDR3 is CASSLNSYGYTF. CDR3 bases: TGTGCCAGCAGCCTTAACAGCTATGGCTACACCTTC.